The 2 T cell receptor beta chains below all came from one sample that was sequenced in a study of shared clonotypes between healthy human individuals. TCRdb's table, derived via immunoSEQ multiplex PCR, lists solely in-frame clones and lacks some. The sample has about 2.4 million clones, more than 80% seen once; the top ten hold roughly 0.14%. The sequencing sample was made of naive CD4+ T cells sorted from blood. Sample subset: CD45RA+ positively selected. Receptors originate from a man younger than 35 in good health.

As DNA, the CDR3 is TGTGCCAGCAGCTTGGTTACAGAGAACACTGAAGCTTTCTTT. Protein: CASSLVTENTEAFF. V usage is TRBV5-6 and J usage is TRBJ1-1; D not certain. This CDR3 contains 14 residues. Germline CDR1 is SGHDT and CDR2 is YYEEEE. Trimming left V 0 bases short and J 1 base short, with 7 bases between.

This chain links TRBV6-6 with TRBJ2-5; no reliable D call. Trimming removed 4 bases at V and 5 bases at J, with 11 bases between. CDR1 is MNHNY and CDR2 is SVGAGI in the germline V gene (reference sequence). This CDR3 has 13 residues. DNA for the CDR3: TGTGCCAGCAGTTTCCCATCACGGGAGACCCAGTACTTC. Translated: CASSFPSRETQYF.